This TCR beta chain was retrieved from a study of STAT5B mutations in CD4+ large granular lymphocyte leukemia. Study conclusions and caveats: Over 20% of private leukemic clonotypes occurred rarely in other patients' non-leukemic repertoires. Patient CD4-sorted repertoires looked more clonal than healthy CD4+ repertoires, even without putative leukemic clones. TRBV06-family usage was enriched in top patient clones (8/27) versus controls (2/35).

Measured with immunoSEQ multiplex PCR; TCRdb has only the in-frame clones, and not every one. The table includes 20,000 to 25,000 clones, 74% detected once. Concerning this clone itself: Its specificity is unknown. Other DNA sequences of this sample code for an identical CDR3.

CDR1 and CDR2 from the germline V gene are MDHEN and SYDVKM. The length of the CDR3 is 12 residues. The ends were cut back, 3 bases at V and 3 bases at J, with 6 bases in the middle. V usage is TRBV28 and J usage is TRBJ2-7; the D call may be TRBD1 or TRBD2 (5 bases each). Sequencing used CD4+ T cells from blood buffy coats. The clonotype comes from a human donor in good health. In DNA, the CDR3 is TGTGCCAGCAGTTTGGGGGACTACGAGCAGTACTTC. It translates to CASSLGDYEQYF.